A selection of T cell receptor beta chains follows, all from one sample in a study of CD8 T cells in Susac syndrome. A single record per CDR3 protein comes from TCRdb applying MiXCR to the immunoSEQ multiplex PCR reads. The table records about 300,000 distinct CDR3 sequences, approximately 85% of them present only once. The sample comprised CD8+ T cells from PBMCs. The receptors here all came from a human donor with multiple sclerosis. Both conserved end residues are part of each CDR3. D genes are given only for firm matches. Clone size is shown for a subset of rows, as once, few, many or a class of expanded clone.

d_gene,j_gene,v_gene,abundance,CDR3nt,CDR3aa
.,TRBJ1-1,TRBV6-1,few,TGTGCCAGCAGGGAACCCCCAAACACTGAAGCTTTCTTT,CASREPPNTEAFF
.,TRBJ2-1,TRBV28,.,TGTGCCAGCAGTTTTAGACTAACGGGGGACAATGAGCAGTTCTTC,CASSFRLTGDNEQFF
TRBD1,TRBJ1-1,TRBV19,.,TGTGCCAGTAGTGTGGGACAGGGTCTGGGTACTGAAGCTTTCTTT,CASSVGQGLGTEAFF
.,TRBJ2-1,TRBV20-1,.,TGCAGTGCTAGAGCAGTAGGTAGAGGGAATGAGCAGTTCTTC,CSARAVGRGNEQFF
TRBD2,TRBJ2-7,TRBV28,.,TGTGCCAGCAGTCTTTTGTCCCTCGGGCTAGCGGGAGAACAGACCTACGAGCAGTACTTC,CASSLLSLGLAGEQTYEQYF
.,TRBJ2-3,TRBV14,once,TGTGCCAGCAGCCAAGATCAGGGGACCGTCAGAGGAGGAGGGGATACGCAGTATTTT,CASSQDQGTVRGGGDTQYF
.,TRBJ2-1,TRBV28,once,TGTGCCAGCAGGAGAGAGGGTTCCTACAATGAGCAGTTCTTC,CASRREGSYNEQFF
TRBD2,TRBJ2-1,TRBV24-1,.,TGTGCCACCAGTGAACGGACTAGTTTCGGGAATGAGCAGTTCTTC,CATSERTSFGNEQFF
.,TRBJ2-1,TRBV29-1,few,TGCAGCGTTGTCGCGAATGAGCAGTTCTTC,CSVVANEQFF
.,TRBJ1-1,TRBV27,.,TGTGCCAGCAGTTCGGAAGGGGTCACTGAAGCTTTCTTT,CASSSEGVTEAFF
TRBD1,TRBJ1-5,TRBV12-3/TRBV12-4,.,TGTGCCAGCAGTCCTCCGGGACAGCACAATCAGCCCCAGCATTTT,CASSPPGQHNQPQHF
TRBD2,TRBJ2-7,TRBV27,.,TGTGCCAGCAGCCTAGGGGTTAGCGGGAGGGGATACGAGCAGTACTTC,CASSLGVSGRGYEQYF
TRBD1,TRBJ2-2,TRBV28,.,TGTGCCAGCACCATATCCGGGACAGTGAACACCGGGGAGCTGTTTTTT,CASTISGTVNTGELFF
TRBD2,TRBJ2-7,TRBV28,.,TGTGCCAGCAGAGCGGGAGGCGCGACGAACTACGAGCAGTACTTC,CASRAGGATNYEQYF
.,TRBJ1-1,TRBV9,.,TGTGCCAGCAGCGTATCCGGGGCGAGTAACACTGAAGCTTCCTTT,CASSVSGASNTEASF
.,TRBJ1-2,TRBV9,.,TGTGCCAGCAGCGTAGAAGTTTACGGAGAAGCTAACTATGGCTACACCTTC,CASSVEVYGEANYGYTF
.,TRBJ1-5,TRBV7-6,.,TGTGCCAGCAGCTTAGCAGGGTGGGTCGACGGTAGCAATCAGCCCCAGCATTTT,CASSLAGWVDGSNQPQHF